Following are 22 T cell receptor beta chains from one sample sequenced in a study of PD-L1 blockade in urothelial cancer. TCRdb's table, derived via immunoSEQ multiplex PCR, lists solely in-frame clones and lacks some. This sample has 70,000 to 100,000 clones, with 84% found just once. This sample's time point: pretreatment peripheral blood. Specimen: PBMCs, collected around atezolizumab (anti-PD-L1) treatment. The source of these receptors is a man aged 55 to 70 with urothelial cancer.

This chain joins TRBV27 and TRBJ2-3, with 7 bases aligning to TRBD2. Trimming at V came to 8 bases and at J to 3 bases, leaving 17 bases not matched to a gene. CDR3 length equals 17 residues. Germline V gene data show CDR1 as MNHEY and CDR2 as SMNVEV (reference sequence). The CDR3 DNA reads TGTGCCAGCTCTACTGACCCGCGGGGGAGAAGGACAGATACGCAGTATTTT. Protein sequence: CASSTDPRGRRTDTQYF.

The rearrangement links TRBV2 to TRBJ2-1; TRBD2 matches 9 bases. The V segment lost 6 bases and the J segment 0 bases; nucleotides outside the gene matches: 9. The CDR3 extends over 17 amino acids. CDR1 is SNHLY and CDR2 is FYNNEI in the germline V gene. The CDR3 spells CASSLGGGGDSYNEQFF. The CDR3 nucleotides read TGTGCCAGCAGCCTAGGCGGCGGGGGGGACTCCTACAATGAGCAGTTCTTC.

The V call is TRBV4-3, the J call TRBJ2-6; D is ambiguous. CDR1 LGHNA and CDR2 YSLEER come from the germline V gene. The CDR3 length is 15 residues. Trimming removed 4 bases at V and 3 bases at J, with 10 bases between. CDR3 DNA sequence: TGCGCCAGCAGCCCCTTTAGGAGTGGGGCCAACGTCCTGACTTTC. Its protein is CASSPFRSGANVLTF.

V and J are TRBV4-1 and TRBJ1-2; 10 positions match TRBD1. V shed 5 bases and J 4 bases; nucleotides not matched to a gene: 4. The CDR3 spans 14 residues. Per the germline V gene, CDR1 is MGHRA and CDR2 is YSYEKL. The DNA for the CDR3 is TGCGCCAGCAGCGAGGGACAGGGGCGCTATGGCTACACCTTC. This codes for CASSEGQGRYGYTF.

Concerning this clone: In this CDR3 the conserved last residue, phenylalanine or tryptophan, is missing, so a read error is likely. It is unclear where the CDR3 begins or ends on the DNA, so no DNA is shown, and the CDR3 is as TCRdb lists it. The chain carries TRBV6-6 and TRBJ2-7; the table names TRBD1, a call not compared with the DNA. The CDR3 has 13 residues if both end residues are counted. CDR1 is MNHNY, CDR2 SVGAGI, per germline (reference sequence). The CDR3 sequence: CASSSDEVRGPLL.

CDR3 DNA sequence: TGTGCTAGTCCTAGCGAAGACTACAATGAGCAGTTCTTC. Translated, it gives CASPSEDYNEQFF. This sequence joins TRBV12-5 and TRBJ2-1; the D gene is possibly TRBD2 (6 bases). V lost 8 bases and J 3 bases, leaving 11 bases between the germline ends. There are 13 residues in the CDR3. Per germline, CDR1 LGHNT and CDR2 FRNRAP.

Written as DNA, the CDR3 is TGCGCCAGCAGTTTAGTGCCCGGGGGCTACAATGAGCAGTTCTTC. Amino acid sequence: CASSLVPGGYNEQFF. This chain links TRBV10-1 with TRBJ2-1, with D possibly matching TRBD2 (6 bases). CDR3 length equals 15 residues. V lost 5 bases to trimming and J lost 3 bases, with 14 bases between them. Germline V gene data show CDR1 as WNHNN and CDR2 as SYGVQD (reference sequence).

J is TRBJ2-7 and V is TRBV5-6, with a tentative D call TRBD1 (5 bases). The CDR3 has 15 residues. Per the germline V gene, CDR1 is SGHDT and CDR2 is YYEEEE. Deletions cut 2 bases from V and 2 bases from J, with 14 bases between. Here the CDR3 reads CASSLGPYRTYEQYF. DNA of the CDR3: TGTGCCAGCAGCTTAGGTCCATACAGGACCTACGAGCAGTACTTC.

This chain joins TRBV14 and TRBJ1-2; 7 positions match TRBD1. The germline CDR1 and CDR2 sequences are SGHDN and FVKESK. This CDR3 contains 15 residues. The V gene end was trimmed by 4 bases and the J gene end by 3 bases; junction bases not matched to a gene: 8. The CDR3 bases are TGTGCCAGCAGCCGCCGAACCGGGACAGACTATGGCTACACCTTC. Translation: CASSRRTGTDYGYTF.

V gene TRBV6-5 combines with J gene TRBJ2-1, with TRBD1 matching over 8 bases. CDR1 is MNHEY and CDR2 is SVGAGI in the germline V gene. The CDR3 has 15 amino acids. V shed 6 bases, J shed 6 bases, and the junction held 10 bases outside the gene matches. The CDR3, as DNA: TGTGCCAGCAGCCGCGGACAGGGAAGGGGCAATGAGCAGTTCTTC. It is translated as CASSRGQGRGNEQFF.

V usage is TRBV5-1 and J usage is TRBJ1-1, with unresolved D. Trimming removed 4 bases at V and 2 bases at J, with 9 bases between. The CDR3 extends over 13 amino acids. From germline, CDR1 is SGHRS and CDR2 YFSETQ. CDR3 DNA sequence: TGCGCCAGCAGCCCAGAAATCAACACTGAAGCTTTCTTT. Translating it yields CASSPEINTEAFF.

The genes are TRBV5-1 and TRBJ2-3, with D tentatively TRBD1 (6 bases). Trimming took 3 bases from V and 6 from J, leaving 14 bases between them. CDR1 and CDR2 (germline): SGHRS, YFSETQ. There are 14 residues in the CDR3. The CDR3 reads CASSWPNREDTQYF. In DNA, the CDR3 is TGCGCCAGCAGCTGGCCTAACAGGGAGGATACGCAGTATTTT.

This chain connects TRBV9 to TRBJ2-7, with 9 bases matching TRBD1. With V trimmed by 4 bases and J by 4 bases, 9 bases remained unmatched. This CDR3 comprises 15 residues. CDR1 is SGDLS and CDR2 is YYNGEE in the germline V gene. The CDR3 here is CASSPGEDRGYEQYF. Here the CDR3 DNA reads TGTGCCAGCAGCCCTGGGGAGGACAGGGGATACGAGCAGTACTTC. The variable domain in full, completed from reference TRBV9 and TRBJ2-7, reads DSGVTQTPKHLITATGQRVTLRCSPRSGDLSVYWYQQSLDQGLQFLIQYYNGEERAKGNILERFSAQQFPDLHSELNLSSLELGDSALYFCASSPGEDRGYEQYFGPGTRLTVT.

The chain recombines TRBV4-2 with TRBJ2-1, with TRBD2 identical over 9 bases. After removal of 0 bases from V and 10 bases from J, the junction contained 10 bases not matched to a gene. The CDR3 has 16 residues. Per the germline V gene, CDR1 is LGHNA and CDR2 is YNFKEQ. The CDR3 DNA sequence: TGTGCCAGCAGCCAAGATCGGGCTAGCGGGAATTTCGAGCAGTTCTTC. Amino acids: CASSQDRASGNFEQFF.

This clone appeared a few times. This rearrangement joins TRBV19 to TRBJ1-1, with a possible D match to TRBD1 (6 bases). With 10 bases removed from V and 1 base from J, the gap between germline ends came to 13 bases. The CDR3 runs 13 residues. CDR1 is LNHDA, CDR2 SQIVND, per germline (reference sequence). CDR3 residues: CATTRGANTEAFF. In DNA, the CDR3 is TGTGCCACAACGCGGGGGGCGAACACTGAAGCTTTCTTT.

The V and J genes are TRBV7-9 and TRBJ1-2; 12 nucleotides agree with TRBD1. Trimming at V came to 0 bases and at J to 4 bases, leaving 3 bases not matched to a gene. Germline values: CDR1 SEHNR, CDR2 FQNEAQ (reference sequence). The CDR3 extends over 16 amino acids. CDR3 residues: CASSLAGQGAGYGYTF. The CDR3 region has the DNA TGTGCCAGCAGCTTAGCGGGACAGGGGGCCGGCTATGGCTACACCTTC.

The rearrangement links TRBV6-6 to TRBJ2-1; D may be TRBD2 (5 bases). The V end was cut by 8 bases, the J end by 7 bases, with 12 bases between. The CDR3 sequence is 12 residues long. In germline, CDR1 is MNHNY, CDR2 SVGAGI (reference sequence). CDR3 DNA: TGTGCCAGCGCCCAGGACTCGAATGAGCAGTTCTTC. It codes for CASAQDSNEQFF.

The chain uses TRBV6-5 and TRBJ1-1, with D possibly TRBD1 on 5 matching bases. Trimming removed 6 bases at V and 5 bases at J, with 16 bases between. Germline loops: CDR1 MNHEY, CDR2 SVGAGI. This CDR3 is 14 amino acids long. The CDR3 DNA reads as TGTGCCAGCAGCCGTTTAGGGGCTTGGACTGAAGCTTTCTTT. Encoded protein: CASSRLGAWTEAFF.

The V gene is TRBV14, the J gene TRBJ2-7, with 7 positions matching TRBD1. This CDR3 has 14 residues. The V and J ends lost 5 bases and 3 bases, in that order; junction bases with no gene match: 7. Germline V gene data show CDR1 as SGHDN and CDR2 as FVKESK. CDR3 bases: TGTGCCAGCAGCTGGCCGGGACAGCACTACGAGCAGTACTTC. Protein product: CASSWPGQHYEQYF. Drawing the rest from reference TRBV14 and TRBJ2-7, the complete variable domain is EAGVTQFPSHSVIEKGQTVTLRCDPISGHDNLYWYRRVMGKEIKFLLHFVKESKQDESGMPNNRFLAERTGGTYSTLKVQPAELEDSGVYFCASSWPGQHYEQYFGPGTRLTVT.

The chain couples TRBV7-3 to TRBJ2-1; a possible D gene is TRBD2 (6 bases). Per germline, CDR1 SGHTA and CDR2 FQGTGA. This CDR3 spans 15 amino acids. With 5 bases removed from V and 6 bases from J, the gap between germline ends came to 17 bases. The CDR3 loop reads CASSHQGGSVNEQFF. The CDR3 DNA follows: TGTGCCAGCAGCCATCAGGGAGGATCGGTCAATGAGCAGTTCTTC.

This chain connects TRBV5-1 to TRBJ1-5; TRBD1 aligns across 7 bases. The CDR3 runs to 16 residues. The V gene's germline CDR1 is SGHRS and CDR2 YFSETQ. The V gene end was trimmed by 4 bases and the J gene end by 0 bases; junction bases not matched to a gene: 7. CDR3 DNA sequence: TGCGCCAGCAGCCCCGGGACAGACTATAGCAATCAGCCCCAGCATTTT. Its protein product is CASSPGTDYSNQPQHF.

The chain combines TRBV7-3 with TRBJ1-1; 8 bases align to TRBD1. This CDR3 region has 15 residues. The V gene's germline CDR1 is SGHTA and CDR2 FQGTGA. V was pared by 3 bases and J by 4 bases, with 7 bases of the junction left unmatched. DNA of the CDR3: TGTGCCAGCAGCTTGCAGGGGGCAGGGGGCACTGAAGCTTTCTTT. Its translation is CASSLQGAGGTEAFF.